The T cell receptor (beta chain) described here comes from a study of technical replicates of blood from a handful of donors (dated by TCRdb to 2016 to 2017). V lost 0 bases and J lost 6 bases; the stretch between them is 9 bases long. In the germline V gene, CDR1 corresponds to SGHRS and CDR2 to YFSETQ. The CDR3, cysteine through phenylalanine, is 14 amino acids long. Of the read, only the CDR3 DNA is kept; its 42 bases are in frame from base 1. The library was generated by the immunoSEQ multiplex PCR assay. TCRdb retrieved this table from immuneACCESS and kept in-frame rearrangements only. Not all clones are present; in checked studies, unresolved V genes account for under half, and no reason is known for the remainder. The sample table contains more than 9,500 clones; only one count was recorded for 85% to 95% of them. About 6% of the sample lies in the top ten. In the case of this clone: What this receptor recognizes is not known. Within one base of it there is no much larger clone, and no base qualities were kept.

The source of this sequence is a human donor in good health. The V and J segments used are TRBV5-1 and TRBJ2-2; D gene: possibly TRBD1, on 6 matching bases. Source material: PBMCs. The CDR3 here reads CASSLGGLAGELFF. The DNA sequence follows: TGCGCCAGCAGCTTGGGGGGGCTCGCCGGGGAGCTGTTTTTT.